The table lists the clone carrying this T cell receptor (beta chain) with a few counts. The antigen is not known. The data were obtained in a study of blood T cells in healthy people across ages. Every donor provided roughly 10 milliliters of peripheral blood. The second PCR ran about 6 to 12 cycles with a sample-barcoded 5' primer and J-beta primers. Each cDNA molecule received a tag from a template-switch adaptor that had 12 random nucleotides. TCRdb re-called the 5' RACE reads through MiXCR, storing one row per CDR3 protein. Of approximately 830,000 distinct CDR3 sequences detected, around two thirds appear once; the ten largest clones hold around 30%. Whole-study results and caveats: In long-lived donors, naive CD4+ cell counts and diversity exceeded those of aged donors.

Germline trimming cut 10 bases from V and 3 bases from J; bases unmatched to any gene: 11. Germline CDR1 reads MNHEY; CDR2 reads SVGEGT. This CDR3 is built from 15 residues. The TCR originated in a man aged 30 to 39 in good health. The V gene is TRBV6-2 or TRBV6-3, the J gene TRBJ2-1; 8 bases fit TRBD2. Sequencing was performed on blood. The CDR3 here is CATYLTGGVYNEQFF. The DNA for the CDR3 is TGTGCCACCTACCTCACCGGGGGGGTCTACAATGAGCAGTTCTTC.